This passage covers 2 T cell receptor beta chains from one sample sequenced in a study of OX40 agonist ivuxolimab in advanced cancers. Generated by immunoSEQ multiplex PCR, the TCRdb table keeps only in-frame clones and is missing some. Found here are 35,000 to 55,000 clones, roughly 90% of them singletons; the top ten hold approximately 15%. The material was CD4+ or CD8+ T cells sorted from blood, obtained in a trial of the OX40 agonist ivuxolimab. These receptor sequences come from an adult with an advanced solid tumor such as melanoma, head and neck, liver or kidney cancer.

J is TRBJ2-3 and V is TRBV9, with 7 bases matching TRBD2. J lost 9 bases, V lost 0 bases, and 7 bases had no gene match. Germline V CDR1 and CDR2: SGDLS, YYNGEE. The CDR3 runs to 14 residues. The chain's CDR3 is CASSVVSGGETQYF. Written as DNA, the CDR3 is TGTGCCAGCAGCGTAGTATCGGGAGGCGAAACGCAGTATTTT.

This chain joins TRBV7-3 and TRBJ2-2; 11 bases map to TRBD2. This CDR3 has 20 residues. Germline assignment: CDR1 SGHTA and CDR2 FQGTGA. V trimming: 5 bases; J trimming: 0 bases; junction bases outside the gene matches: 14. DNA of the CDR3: TGTGCCAGCAGCCATCGGACTAGCGGGCCGTATTCACCGAACACCGGGGAGCTGTTTTTT. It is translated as CASSHRTSGPYSPNTGELFF.